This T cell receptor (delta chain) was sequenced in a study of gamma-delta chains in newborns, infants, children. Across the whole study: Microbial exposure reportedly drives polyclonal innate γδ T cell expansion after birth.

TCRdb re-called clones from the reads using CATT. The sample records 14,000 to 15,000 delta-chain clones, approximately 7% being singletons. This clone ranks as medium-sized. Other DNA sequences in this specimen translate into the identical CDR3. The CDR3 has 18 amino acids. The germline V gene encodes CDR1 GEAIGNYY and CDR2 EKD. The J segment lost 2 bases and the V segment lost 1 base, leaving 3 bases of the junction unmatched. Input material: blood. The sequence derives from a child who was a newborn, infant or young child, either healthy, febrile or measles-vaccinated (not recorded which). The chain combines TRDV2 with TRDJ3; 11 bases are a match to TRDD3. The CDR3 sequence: CACDTGGYGTWDTRQMFF. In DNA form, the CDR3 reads TGTGCCTGTGACACTGGGGGATACGGAACCTGGGACACCCGACAGATGTTTTTC.